Below, 4 T cell receptor beta chains from the same sample are listed, as sequenced in a study of metastatic and nonmetastatic thyroid tumors. TCRdb re-called the PCR reads via MiXCR. The repertoire includes 25,000 to 30,000 clones, roughly 3.7% of them detected once, and under 4% sits in the top ten. No treatment of any kind had been given to any patient before thyroid surgery. Material for sequencing was blood. These receptors all come from a male donor with papillary thyroid cancer or a benign thyroid nodule (not recorded which). Some clones in this sample may be carry-over from other donors' samples.

This clone was seen at least ten times. The rearrangement links TRBV19 to TRBJ2-1; the D is unclear. V lost 3 bases, J lost 5 bases, and 14 bases lay in between. The CDR3 spans 15 residues. Germline CDR1 and CDR2: LNHDA and SQIVND (reference sequence). The CDR3, as DNA: TGTGCCAGTAGTATGCCCCTGTACAGTAACAATGAGCAGTTCTTC. Amino acids: CASSMPLYSNNEQFF.

The chain links TRBV18 to TRBJ2-3; 11 bases fit TRBD2. Per germline, CDR1 KGHSH and CDR2 LQKENI. After removal of 8 bases from V and 3 bases from J, the junction contained 7 bases not matched to a gene. The CDR3 is 15 residues long. The CDR3 spells CASTPLAGGTDTQYF. CDR3 in DNA: TGTGCCAGCACCCCTCTAGCGGGAGGAACAGATACGCAGTATTTT.

This clone was observed many times. The rearrangement links TRBV30 to TRBJ2-7, with a tentative D call TRBD1 (6 bases). The CDR3 runs to 12 residues. V was cut by 2 bases and J by 6 bases, with 11 bases left in between. CDR1 and CDR2 (germline): GTSNPN, SVGIG (reference sequence). CDR3 sequence: CAWSYRVGEQYF. In nucleotides, the CDR3 is TGTGCCTGGAGTTACAGGGTCGGCGAGCAGTACTTC.

There are many counts of this clone. Since a much larger clone is just one base distant, this may be a read error. The chain links TRBV14 to TRBJ2-7, with 13 nucleotides matching TRBD2. This CDR3 comprises 17 residues. CDR1 is SGHDN, CDR2 FVKESK, per germline. The junction had 5 bases not matched to a gene; V was cut back by 1 base and J by 2 bases. The CDR3 DNA reads as TGTGCCAGCAGCCAAGGCCGACTAGCGGGGGGCACCTACGAGCAGTACTTC. This gives the protein CASSQGRLAGGTYEQYF.